This T cell receptor (beta chain) was captured in a study of tumor and adjacent non-tumor tissue in lung cancer. In the study overall: Histology: 12 adenocarcinoma, a couple of squamous cell carcinoma, 1 small cell lung cancer. Around 4.2 million productive TCRbeta reads were obtained per sample on average. Findings and limits, study-wide: Significantly higher TCR diversity was found in tumor than normal lung. Top 100 clones took a larger repertoire share in normal lung.

For this clonotype: Antigen: not known. The junction shows a germline mismatch at one end, possibly a read error.

Three rounds of nested PCR, following a modified ARM-PCR protocol, produced the TCRbeta library. MiXCR was run by TCRdb on the multiplex PCR reads, yielding one entry per CDR3 protein. The table lists roughly 69,000 distinct CDR3 sequences, roughly 77% of them singletons. The template was RNA from unsorted bulk tissue. Distant lung tissue was collected more than 3 cm away from the tumor edge. Germline CDR1 and CDR2: SGHNT and YYREEE (reference sequence). This CDR3 region has 13 residues. The gene calls are TRBV5-4 and TRBJ2-1, with D perhaps TRBD2 (6 bases). Sequencing was done on a sample of distant non-tumor lung tissue. This TCR came from a man in his fifties or sixties with non-small cell lung cancer. DNA of the CDR3: TGTGCCAGCAGCCTTCGCGGGGCCAATGAGCAATTCTTC. Translation: CASSLRGANEQFF.